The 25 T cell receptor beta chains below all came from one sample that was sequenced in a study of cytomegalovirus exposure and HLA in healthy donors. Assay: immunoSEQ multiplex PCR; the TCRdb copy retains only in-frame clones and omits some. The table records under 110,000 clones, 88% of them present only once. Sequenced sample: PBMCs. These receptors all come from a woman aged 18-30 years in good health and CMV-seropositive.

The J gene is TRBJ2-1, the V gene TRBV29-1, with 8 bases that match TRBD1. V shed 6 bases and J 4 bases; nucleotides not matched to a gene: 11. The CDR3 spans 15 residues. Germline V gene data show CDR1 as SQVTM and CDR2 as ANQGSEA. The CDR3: CSVLGDRGQYNEQFF. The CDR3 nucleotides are TGCAGCGTCCTGGGAGACAGGGGACAGTACAATGAGCAGTTCTTC.

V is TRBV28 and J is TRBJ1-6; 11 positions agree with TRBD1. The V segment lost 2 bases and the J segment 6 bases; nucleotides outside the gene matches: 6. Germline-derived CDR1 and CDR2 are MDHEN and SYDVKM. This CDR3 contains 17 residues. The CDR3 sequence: CASSLLRTGGSNSPLHF. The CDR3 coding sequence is TGTGCCAGCAGTTTACTAAGGACAGGGGGCAGTAATTCACCCCTCCACTTT.

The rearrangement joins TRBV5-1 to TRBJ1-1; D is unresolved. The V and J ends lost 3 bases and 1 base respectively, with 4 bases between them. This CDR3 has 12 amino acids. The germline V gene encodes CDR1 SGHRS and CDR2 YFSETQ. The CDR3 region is CASSSPNTEAFF. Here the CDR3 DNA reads TGCGCCAGCAGCTCTCCGAACACTGAAGCTTTCTTT.

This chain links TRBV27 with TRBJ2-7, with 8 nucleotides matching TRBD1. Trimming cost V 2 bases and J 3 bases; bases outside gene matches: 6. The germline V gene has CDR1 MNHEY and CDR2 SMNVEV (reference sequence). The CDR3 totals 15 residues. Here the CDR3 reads CASSLAGTGFYEQYF. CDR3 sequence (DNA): TGTGCCAGCAGTTTAGCCGGGACAGGTTTCTACGAGCAGTACTTC.

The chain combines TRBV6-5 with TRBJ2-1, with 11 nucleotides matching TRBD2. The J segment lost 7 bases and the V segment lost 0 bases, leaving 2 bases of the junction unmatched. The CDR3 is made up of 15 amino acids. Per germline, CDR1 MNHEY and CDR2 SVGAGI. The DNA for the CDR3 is TGTGCCAGCAGTTACTCTAGCGGGGGGGTTAATGAGCAGTTCTTC. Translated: CASSYSSGGVNEQFF.

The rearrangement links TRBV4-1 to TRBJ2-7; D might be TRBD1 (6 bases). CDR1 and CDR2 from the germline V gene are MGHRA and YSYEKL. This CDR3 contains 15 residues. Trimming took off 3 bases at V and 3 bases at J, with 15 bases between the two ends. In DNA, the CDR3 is TGCGCCAGCAGCCAGATTGACAGGACTGACTACGAGCAGTACTTC. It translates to CASSQIDRTDYEQYF.

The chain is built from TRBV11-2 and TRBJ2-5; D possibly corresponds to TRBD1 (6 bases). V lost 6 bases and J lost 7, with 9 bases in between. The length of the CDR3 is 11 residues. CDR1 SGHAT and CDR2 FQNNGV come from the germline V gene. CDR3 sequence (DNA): TGTGCCAGCAGGGGGGCATGGACCCAGTACTTC. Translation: CASRGAWTQYF.

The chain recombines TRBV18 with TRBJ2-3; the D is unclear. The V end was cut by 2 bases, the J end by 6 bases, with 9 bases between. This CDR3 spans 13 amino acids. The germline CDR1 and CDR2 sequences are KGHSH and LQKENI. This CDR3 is CASSPGKRDTQYF. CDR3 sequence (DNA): TGTGCCAGCTCACCAGGTAAACGGGATACGCAGTATTTT.

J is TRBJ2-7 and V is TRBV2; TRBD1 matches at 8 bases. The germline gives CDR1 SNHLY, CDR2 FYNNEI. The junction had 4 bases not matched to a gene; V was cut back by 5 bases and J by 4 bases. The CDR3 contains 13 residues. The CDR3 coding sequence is TGTGCCAGCAGTAGTCAGGGGGCGTACGAGCAGTACTTC. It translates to CASSSQGAYEQYF.

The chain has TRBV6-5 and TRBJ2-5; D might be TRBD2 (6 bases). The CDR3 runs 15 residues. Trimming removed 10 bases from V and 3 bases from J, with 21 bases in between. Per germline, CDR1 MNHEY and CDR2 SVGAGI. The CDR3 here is CATRGSGEKEETQYF. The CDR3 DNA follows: TGTGCCACCCGAGGGTCGGGGGAGAAGGAAGAGACCCAGTACTTC.

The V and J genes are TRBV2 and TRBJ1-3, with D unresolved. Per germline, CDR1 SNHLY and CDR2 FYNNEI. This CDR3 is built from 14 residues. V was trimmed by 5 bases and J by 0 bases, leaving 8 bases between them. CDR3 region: CASSTPFSGNTIYF. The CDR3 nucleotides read TGTGCCAGCAGTACACCTTTCTCTGGAAACACCATATATTTT.

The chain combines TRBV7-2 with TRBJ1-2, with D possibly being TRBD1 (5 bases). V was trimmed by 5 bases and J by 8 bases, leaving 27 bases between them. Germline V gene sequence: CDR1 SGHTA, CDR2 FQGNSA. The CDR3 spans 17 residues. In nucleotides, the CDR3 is TGTGCCAGCAGCACTGCCGGAGGGGCACCGAGCCAAGGCGGCTACACCTTC. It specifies CASSTAGGAPSQGGYTF.

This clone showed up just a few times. CDR3 coding DNA: TGCGCCAGCAGCGAGGGACAGGGGGCCTACGAGCAGTACTTC. Translated: CASSEGQGAYEQYF. The chain uses TRBV4-1 and TRBJ2-7, with TRBD1 identical over 11 bases. This CDR3 contains 14 residues. The germline CDR1 and CDR2 sequences are MGHRA and YSYEKL. Trimming removed 5 bases from V and 2 bases from J; junction bases left unmatched: 2.

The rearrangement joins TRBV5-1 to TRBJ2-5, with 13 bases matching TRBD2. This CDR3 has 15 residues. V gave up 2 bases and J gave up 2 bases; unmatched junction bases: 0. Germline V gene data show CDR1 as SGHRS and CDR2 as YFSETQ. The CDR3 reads CASSLLAGGQETQYF. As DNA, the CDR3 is TGCGCCAGCAGCTTACTAGCGGGGGGGCAAGAGACCCAGTACTTC.

CDR3 amino acids: CASRRRQGVFDEQYF. CDR3 in DNA: TGTGCCAGCAGAAGGAGACAGGGGGTGTTCGACGAGCAGTACTTC. The V call is TRBV2, the J call TRBJ2-7; 9 bases map to TRBD1. The CDR3 totals 15 residues. The V segment lost 6 bases and the J segment 5 bases; nucleotides outside the gene matches: 11. The germline gives CDR1 SNHLY, CDR2 FYNNEI.

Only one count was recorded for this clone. Here the CDR3 DNA reads TGTGCCAGTAGATTCGGGACCCTTGGGGGGGCCACCTTC. This sequence encodes CASRFGTLGGATF. This chain connects TRBV19 to TRBJ1-2; possible D gene TRBD1, 6 bases. V lost 6 bases, J lost 13 bases, and 21 bases lay in between. CDR1 and CDR2 from the germline V gene are LNHDA and SQIVND (reference sequence). CDR3 length equals 13 residues.

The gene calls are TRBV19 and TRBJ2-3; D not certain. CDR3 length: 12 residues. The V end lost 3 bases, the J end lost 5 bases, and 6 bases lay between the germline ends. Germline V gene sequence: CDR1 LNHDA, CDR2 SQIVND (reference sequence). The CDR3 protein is CASSMRRDTQYF. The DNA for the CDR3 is TGTGCCAGTAGTATGCGGAGAGATACGCAGTATTTT. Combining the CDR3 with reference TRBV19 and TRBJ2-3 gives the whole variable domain DGGITQSPKYLFRKEGQNVTLSCEQNLNHDAMYWYRQDPGQGLRLIYYSQIVNDFQKGDIAEGYSVSREKKESFPLTVTSAQKNPTAFYLCASSMRRDTQYFGPGTRLTVL.

Here the CDR3 reads CASSLRQGDTGELFF. CDR3 nucleotides: TGCGCCAGCAGCTTACGACAGGGGGACACCGGGGAGCTGTTTTTT. The chain carries TRBV5-1 and TRBJ2-2; 9 nucleotides line up with TRBD1. Germline values: CDR1 SGHRS, CDR2 YFSETQ. This CDR3 comprises 15 residues. The junction had 2 bases not matched to a gene; V was cut back by 2 bases and J by 3 bases.

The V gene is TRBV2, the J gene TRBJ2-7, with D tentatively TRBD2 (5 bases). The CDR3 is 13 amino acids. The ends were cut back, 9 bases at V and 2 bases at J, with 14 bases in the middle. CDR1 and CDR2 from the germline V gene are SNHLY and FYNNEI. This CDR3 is CARTILGTYEQYV. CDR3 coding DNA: TGTGCCAGGACTATCCTCGGAACCTACGAGCAGTACGTC.

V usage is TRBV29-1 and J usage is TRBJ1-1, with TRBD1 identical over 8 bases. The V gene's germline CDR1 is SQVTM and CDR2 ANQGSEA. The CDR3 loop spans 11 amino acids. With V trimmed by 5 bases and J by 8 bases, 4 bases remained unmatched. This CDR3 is CSVQGAAEAFF. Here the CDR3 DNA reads TGCAGCGTTCAGGGGGCCGCAGAAGCTTTCTTT.

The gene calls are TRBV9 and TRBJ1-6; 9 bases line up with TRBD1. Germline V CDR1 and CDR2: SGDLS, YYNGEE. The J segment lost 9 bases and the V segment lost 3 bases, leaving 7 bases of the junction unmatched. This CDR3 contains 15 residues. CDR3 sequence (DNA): TGTGCCAGCAGCGGGCGGACAGGGGAGGGTTCACCCCTCCACTTT. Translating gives CASSGRTGEGSPLHF.

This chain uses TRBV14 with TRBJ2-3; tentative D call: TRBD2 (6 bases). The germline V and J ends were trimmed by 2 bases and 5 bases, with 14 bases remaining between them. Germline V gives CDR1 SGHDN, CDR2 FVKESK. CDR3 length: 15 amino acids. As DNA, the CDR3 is TGTGCCAGCAGCCAATTTGGTCGGGGACTAGATACGCAGTATTTT. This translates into CASSQFGRGLDTQYF.

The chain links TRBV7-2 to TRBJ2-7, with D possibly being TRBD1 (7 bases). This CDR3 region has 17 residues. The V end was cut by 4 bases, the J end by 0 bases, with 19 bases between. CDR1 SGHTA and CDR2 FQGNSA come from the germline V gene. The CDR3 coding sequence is TGTGCCAGCAGCTCCGGTCGAACAGGGGACTTCTCCTACGAGCAGTACGTC. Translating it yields CASSSGRTGDFSYEQYV.

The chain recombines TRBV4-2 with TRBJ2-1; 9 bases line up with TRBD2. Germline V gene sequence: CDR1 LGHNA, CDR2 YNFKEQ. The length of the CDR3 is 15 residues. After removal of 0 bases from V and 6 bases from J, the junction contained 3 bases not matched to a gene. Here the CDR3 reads CASSQEAGGPNEQFF. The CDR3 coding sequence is TGTGCCAGCAGCCAAGAGGCGGGGGGGCCCAATGAGCAGTTCTTC.

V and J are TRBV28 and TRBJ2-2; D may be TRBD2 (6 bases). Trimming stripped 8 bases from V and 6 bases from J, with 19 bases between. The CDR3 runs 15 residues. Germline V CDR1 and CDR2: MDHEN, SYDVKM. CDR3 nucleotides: TGTGCCAGCTTTGTGGGGAGCGGGCGCCCCGGGGAGCTGTTTTTT. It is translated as CASFVGSGRPGELFF.